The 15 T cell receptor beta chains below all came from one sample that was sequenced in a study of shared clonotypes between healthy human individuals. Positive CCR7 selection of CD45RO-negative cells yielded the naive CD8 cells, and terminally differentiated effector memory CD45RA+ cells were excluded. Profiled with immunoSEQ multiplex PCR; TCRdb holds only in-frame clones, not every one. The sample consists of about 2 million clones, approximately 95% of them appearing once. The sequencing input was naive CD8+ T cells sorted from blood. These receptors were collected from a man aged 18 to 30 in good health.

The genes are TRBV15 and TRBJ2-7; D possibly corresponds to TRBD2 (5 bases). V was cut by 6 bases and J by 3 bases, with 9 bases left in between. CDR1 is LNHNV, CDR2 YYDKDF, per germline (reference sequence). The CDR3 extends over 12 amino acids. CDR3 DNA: TGTGCCACCAGAGGGAGCGGCTACGAGCAGTACTTC. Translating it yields CATRGSGYEQYF.

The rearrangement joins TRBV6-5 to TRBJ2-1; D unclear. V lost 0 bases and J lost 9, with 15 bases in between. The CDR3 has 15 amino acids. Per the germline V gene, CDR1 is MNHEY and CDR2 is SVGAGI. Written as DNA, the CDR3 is TGTGCCAGCAGTTACTCAGGGCCGGTCCTGGGTGAGCAGTTCTTC. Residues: CASSYSGPVLGEQFF.

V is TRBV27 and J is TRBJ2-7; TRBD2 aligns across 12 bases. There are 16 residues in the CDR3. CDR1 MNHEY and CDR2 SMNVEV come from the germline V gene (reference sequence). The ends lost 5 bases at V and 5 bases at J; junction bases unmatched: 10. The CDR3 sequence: CASSPGLAGTGHEQYF. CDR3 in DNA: TGTGCCAGCAGTCCTGGACTAGCGGGGACCGGTCACGAGCAGTACTTC.

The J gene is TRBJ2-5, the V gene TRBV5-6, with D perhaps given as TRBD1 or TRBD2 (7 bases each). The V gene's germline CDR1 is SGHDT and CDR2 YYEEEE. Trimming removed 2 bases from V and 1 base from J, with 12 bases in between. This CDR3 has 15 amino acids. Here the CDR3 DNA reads TGTGCCAGCAGCTTCGACAGGGAGGGCCAAGAGACCCAGTACTTC. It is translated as CASSFDREGQETQYF.

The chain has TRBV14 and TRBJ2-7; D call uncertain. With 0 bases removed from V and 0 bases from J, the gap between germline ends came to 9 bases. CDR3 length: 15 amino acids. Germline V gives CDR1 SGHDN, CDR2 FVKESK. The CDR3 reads CASSQDGSTSYEQYF. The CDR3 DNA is TGTGCCAGCAGCCAAGACGGCTCCACCTCCTACGAGCAGTACTTC.

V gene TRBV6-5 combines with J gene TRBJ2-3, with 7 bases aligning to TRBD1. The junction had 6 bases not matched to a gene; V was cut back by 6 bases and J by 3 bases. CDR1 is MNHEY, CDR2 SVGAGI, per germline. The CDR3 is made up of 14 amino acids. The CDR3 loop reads CASRPPGGTDTQYF. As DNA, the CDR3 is TGTGCCAGCAGACCCCCAGGGGGAACAGATACGCAGTATTTT.

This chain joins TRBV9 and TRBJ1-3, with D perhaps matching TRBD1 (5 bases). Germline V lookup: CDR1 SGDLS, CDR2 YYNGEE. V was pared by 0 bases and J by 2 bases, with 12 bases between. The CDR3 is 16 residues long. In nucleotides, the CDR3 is TGTGCCAGCAGCGTAGCTTCCAGGGCGGCTGGAAACACCATATATTTT. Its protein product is CASSVASRAAGNTIYF.

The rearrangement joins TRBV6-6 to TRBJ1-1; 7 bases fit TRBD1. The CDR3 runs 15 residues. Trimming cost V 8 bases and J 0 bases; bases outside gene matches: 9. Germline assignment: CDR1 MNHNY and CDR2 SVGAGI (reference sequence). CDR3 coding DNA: TGTGCCAGCCCCCCTCCGACAGGGATGAACACTGAAGCTTTCTTT. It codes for CASPPPTGMNTEAFF.

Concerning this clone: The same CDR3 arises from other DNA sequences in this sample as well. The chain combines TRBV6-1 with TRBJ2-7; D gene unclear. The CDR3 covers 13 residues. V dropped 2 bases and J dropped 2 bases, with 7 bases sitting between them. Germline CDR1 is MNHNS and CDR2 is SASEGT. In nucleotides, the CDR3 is TGTGCCAGCAGTGAAAGTCCGACCTACGAGCAGTACTTC. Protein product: CASSESPTYEQYF.

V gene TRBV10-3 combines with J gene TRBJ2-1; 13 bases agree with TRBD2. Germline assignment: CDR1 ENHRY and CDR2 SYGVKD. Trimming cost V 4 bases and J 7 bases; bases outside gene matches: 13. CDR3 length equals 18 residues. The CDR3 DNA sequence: TGTGCCATCAGTGGAGGACTAGCGGGAGAAATTAGGAAGAATGAGCAGTTCTTC. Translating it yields CAISGGLAGEIRKNEQFF.

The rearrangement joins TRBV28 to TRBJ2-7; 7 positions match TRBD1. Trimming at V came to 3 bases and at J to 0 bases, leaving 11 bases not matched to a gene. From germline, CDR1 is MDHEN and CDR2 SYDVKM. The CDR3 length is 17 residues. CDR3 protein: CASSFPNDRAFSYEQYF. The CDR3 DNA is TGTGCCAGCAGTTTCCCTAACGACAGGGCCTTCTCCTACGAGCAGTACTTC.

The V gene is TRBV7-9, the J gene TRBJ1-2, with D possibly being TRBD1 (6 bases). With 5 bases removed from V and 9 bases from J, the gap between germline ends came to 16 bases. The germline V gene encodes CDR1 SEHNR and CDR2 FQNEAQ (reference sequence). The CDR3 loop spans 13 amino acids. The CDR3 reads CASSQGTSESYTF. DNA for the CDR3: TGTGCCAGCAGCCAGGGGACCTCAGAGAGCTACACCTTC.

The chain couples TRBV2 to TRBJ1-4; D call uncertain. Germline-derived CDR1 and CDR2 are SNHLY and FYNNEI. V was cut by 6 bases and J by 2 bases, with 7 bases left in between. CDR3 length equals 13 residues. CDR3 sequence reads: CASRAGTNEKLFF. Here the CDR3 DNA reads TGTGCCAGCAGAGCTGGGACTAATGAAAAACTGTTTTTT.

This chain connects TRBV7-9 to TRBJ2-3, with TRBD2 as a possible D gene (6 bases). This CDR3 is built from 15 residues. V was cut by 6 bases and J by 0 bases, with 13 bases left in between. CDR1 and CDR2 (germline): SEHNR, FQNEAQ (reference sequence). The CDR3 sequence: CASSGDFESTDTQYF. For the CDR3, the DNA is TGTGCCAGCAGTGGGGACTTCGAGAGCACAGATACGCAGTATTTT.

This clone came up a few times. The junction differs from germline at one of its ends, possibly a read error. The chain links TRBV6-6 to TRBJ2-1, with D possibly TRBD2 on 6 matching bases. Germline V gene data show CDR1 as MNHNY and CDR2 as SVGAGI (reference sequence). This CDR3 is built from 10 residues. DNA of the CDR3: TGTGCCAGCAGGGACTATCATCAAGTCTTC. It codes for CASRDYHQVF.